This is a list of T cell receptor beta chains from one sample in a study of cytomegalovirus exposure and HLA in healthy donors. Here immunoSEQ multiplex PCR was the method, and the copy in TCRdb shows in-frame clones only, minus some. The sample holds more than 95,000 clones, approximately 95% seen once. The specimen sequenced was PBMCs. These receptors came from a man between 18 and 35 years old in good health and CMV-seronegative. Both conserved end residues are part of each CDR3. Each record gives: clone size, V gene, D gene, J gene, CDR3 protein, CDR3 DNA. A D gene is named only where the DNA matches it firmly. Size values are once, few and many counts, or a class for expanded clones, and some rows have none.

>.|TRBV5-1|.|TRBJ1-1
CASSRGGRYEAFF
TGCGCCAGCAGCCGTGGAGGGAGATACGAAGCTTTCTTT
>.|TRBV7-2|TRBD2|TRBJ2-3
CASSPYLAGDPDTQYF
TGTGCCAGCAGCCCTTATCTAGCGGGAGATCCAGATACGCAGTATTTT
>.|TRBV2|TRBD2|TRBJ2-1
CASAPPGLAGASSYNEQFF
TGTGCCAGCGCCCCTCCGGGACTAGCGGGAGCCAGCTCCTACAATGAGCAGTTCTTC
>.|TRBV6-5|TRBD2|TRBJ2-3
CASSYGTRADTQYF
TGTGCCAGCAGTTACGGGACTAGGGCAGATACGCAGTATTTT
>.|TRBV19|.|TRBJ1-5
CASSIDRGAQPQHF
TGTGCCAGTAGTATAGATCGGGGAGCGCAGCCCCAGCATTTT
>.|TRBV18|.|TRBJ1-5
CASSPLQGANQPQHF
TGTGCCAGCTCACCGTTACAGGGAGCGAATCAGCCCCAGCATTTT
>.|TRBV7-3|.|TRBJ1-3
CASSLAGSSSGNTIYF
TGTGCCAGCAGCTTAGCAGGGTCAAGCTCTGGAAACACCATATATTTT
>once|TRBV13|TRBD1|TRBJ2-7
CASSSGTGVSEQYF
TGTGCCAGCAGCTCCGGGACAGGGGTCTCCGAGCAGTACTTC
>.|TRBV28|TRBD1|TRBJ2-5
CASSHRQGVGETQYF
TGTGCCAGCAGTCACCGACAGGGAGTAGGAGAGACCCAGTACTTC
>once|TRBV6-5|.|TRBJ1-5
CASSPLPRGNQPQHF
TGTGCCAGCAGTCCCCTCCCCAGGGGCAATCAGCCCCAGCATTTT
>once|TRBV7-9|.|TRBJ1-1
CASSLNRVNTEAFF
TGTGCCAGCAGCTTAAACAGGGTGAACACTGAAGCTTTCTTT
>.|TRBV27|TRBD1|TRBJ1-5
CASSLVQGENQPQHF
TGTGCCAGCAGCCTAGTACAGGGGGAGAATCAGCCCCAGCATTTT
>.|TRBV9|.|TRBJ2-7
CASSKGLPPASYEQYF
TGTGCCAGCAGCAAGGGACTGCCACCGGCCTCCTACGAGCAGTACTTC
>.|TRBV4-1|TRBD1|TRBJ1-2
CASSPIGQALKPYGYTF
TGCGCCAGCAGCCCTATTGGACAGGCCCTAAAACCCTATGGCTACACCTTC
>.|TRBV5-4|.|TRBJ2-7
CASSLGGTGMAYEQYF
TGTGCCAGCAGCTTGGGGGGTACGGGAATGGCCTACGAGCAGTACTTC
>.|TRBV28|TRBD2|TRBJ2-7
CASRTSGRDEQYF
TGTGCCAGCAGGACTAGCGGGAGAGACGAGCAGTACTTC
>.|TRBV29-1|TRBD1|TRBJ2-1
CSVDLTGVMKFF
TGCAGCGTTGATTTGACAGGGGTTATGAAGTTCTTC
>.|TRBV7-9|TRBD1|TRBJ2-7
CASSPRTGSAEQYF
TGTGCCAGCAGCCCAAGGACAGGGAGCGCCGAGCAGTACTTC
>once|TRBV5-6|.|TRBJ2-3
CASSLGRNPGADTQYF
TGTGCCAGCAGCTTGGGGCGGAACCCAGGGGCAGATACGCAGTATTTT
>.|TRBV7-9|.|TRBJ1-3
CASSSGWTAGNTIYF
TGTGCCAGCAGCTCCGGCTGGACAGCCGGAAACACCATATATTTT
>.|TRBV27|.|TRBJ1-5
CASSPRVDSNQPQHF
TGTGCCAGCAGCCCCAGGGTAGATAGCAATCAGCCCCAGCATTTT
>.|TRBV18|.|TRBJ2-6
CASSPNGANVLTF
TGTGCCAGCTCACCTAATGGGGCCAACGTCCTGACTTTC
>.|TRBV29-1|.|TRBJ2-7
CSVAPGGYEQYF
TGCAGCGTTGCCCCAGGAGGCTACGAGCAGTACTTC
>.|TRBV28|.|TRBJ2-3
CASSLMPGGTDTQYF
TGTGCCAGCAGTTTAATGCCAGGGGGCACAGATACGCAGTATTTT
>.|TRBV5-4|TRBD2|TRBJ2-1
CASSRRTSGGSYNEQFF
TGTGCCAGCAGCAGACGGACTAGCGGGGGGTCCTACAATGAGCAGTTCTTC
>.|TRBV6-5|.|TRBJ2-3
CASSYSLAMSADTQYF
TGTGCCAGCAGTTACTCACTAGCCATGTCGGCTGATACGCAGTATTTT
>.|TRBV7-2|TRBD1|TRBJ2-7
CASSSGVGQGYYEQYF
TGTGCCAGCAGTTCCGGCGTAGGACAGGGATACTACGAGCAGTACTTC
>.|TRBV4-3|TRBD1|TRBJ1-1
CASRPDRAQDTEAFF
TGCGCCAGCAGACCGGACAGGGCACAGGACACTGAAGCTTTCTTT
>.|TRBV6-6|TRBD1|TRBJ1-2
CASKRTGGQLEGYTF
TGTGCCAGCAAAAGGACAGGGGGGCAGTTAGAGGGCTACACCTTC
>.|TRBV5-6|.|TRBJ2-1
CASRETGDYNEQFF
TGTGCCAGCAGGGAGACGGGGGACTACAATGAGCAGTTCTTC
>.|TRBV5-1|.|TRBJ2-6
CASSEQGAISGANVLTF
TGCGCCAGCAGCGAACAGGGCGCGATCTCTGGGGCCAACGTCCTGACTTTC
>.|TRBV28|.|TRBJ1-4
CASSPWTPAGDEKLFF
TGTGCCAGCAGCCCCTGGACCCCAGCGGGTGATGAAAAACTGTTTTTT
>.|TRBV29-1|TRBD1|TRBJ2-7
CSVRQGEGEQYF
TGCAGCGTTAGACAGGGGGAGGGTGAGCAGTACTTC
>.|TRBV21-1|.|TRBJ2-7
CASSVPGQGGSHEQYF
TGTGCCAGCAGCGTTCCGGGACAGGGAGGATCCCACGAGCAGTACTTC
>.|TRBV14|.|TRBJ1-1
CASSQDPRQGTMNTEAFF
TGTGCCAGCAGCCAAGATCCGAGGCAGGGGACCATGAACACTGAAGCTTTCTTT
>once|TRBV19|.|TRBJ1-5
CASSIWGGNQPQHF
TGTGCCAGTAGTATATGGGGCGGCAATCAGCCCCAGCATTTT
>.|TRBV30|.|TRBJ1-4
CAWRSAGEKLFF
TGTGCCTGGAGGTCAGCGGGCGAAAAACTGTTTTTT
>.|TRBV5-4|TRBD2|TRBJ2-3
CASSLGGGPDTQYF
TGTGCCAGCAGCTTGGGCGGGGGACCAGATACGCAGTATTTT
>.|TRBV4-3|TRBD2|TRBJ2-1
CASSPNRLAGGGEQFF
TGCGCCAGCAGCCCCAATCGGCTAGCGGGAGGAGGGGAGCAGTTCTTC
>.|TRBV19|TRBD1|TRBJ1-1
CASSSGTGMNTEAFF
TGTGCCAGTAGTTCGGGGACAGGGATGAACACTGAAGCTTTCTTT
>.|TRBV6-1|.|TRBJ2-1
CASRHPGFSYNEQFF
TGTGCCAGCCGCCACCCGGGATTCTCCTACAATGAGCAGTTCTTC
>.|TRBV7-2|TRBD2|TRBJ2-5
CASSLAGGLETQYF
TGTGCCAGCAGCTTAGCGGGAGGGTTAGAGACCCAGTACTTC
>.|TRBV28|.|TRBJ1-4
CATCWRGEKLFF
TGTGCCACCTGTTGGCGAGGCGAAAAACTGTTTTTT
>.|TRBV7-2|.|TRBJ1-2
CASSGDNNYGYTF
TGTGCCAGCAGCGGGGACAACAACTATGGCTACACCTTC
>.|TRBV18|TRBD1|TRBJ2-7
CASSPIPGTAVSPREQYF
TGTGCCAGCTCACCGATCCCGGGGACAGCCGTATCTCCTAGGGAGCAGTACTTC
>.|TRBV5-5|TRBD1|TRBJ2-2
CASRRQGYTGELFF
TGTGCCAGCAGGCGACAGGGTTACACCGGGGAGCTGTTTTTT
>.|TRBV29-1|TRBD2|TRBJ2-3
CSVTRLADYTDTQYF
TGCAGCGTTACAAGGCTAGCGGACTACACAGATACGCAGTATTTT
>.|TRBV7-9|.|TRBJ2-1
CASSLAQRGWDEQFF
TGTGCCAGCAGCTTAGCGCAGCGAGGATGGGATGAGCAGTTCTTC
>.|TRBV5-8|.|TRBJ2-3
CASSWVLQADTQYF
TGTGCCAGCAGCTGGGTCCTTCAGGCGGATACGCAGTATTTT
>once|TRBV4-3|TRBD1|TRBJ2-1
CASSQDQGADPQFF
TGCGCCAGCAGCCAAGATCAGGGGGCGGATCCCCAGTTCTTC
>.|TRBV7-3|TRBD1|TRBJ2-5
CASSLRTGTGRETQYF
TGTGCCAGCAGCTTAAGGACCGGGACAGGGAGGGAGACCCAGTACTTC
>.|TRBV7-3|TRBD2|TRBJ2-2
CASSDSGSPGELFF
TGTGCCAGCAGTGATAGCGGGAGCCCCGGGGAGCTGTTTTTT
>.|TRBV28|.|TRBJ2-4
CASSFLFRGGRVGDIQYF
TGTGCCAGCAGTTTTTTATTCAGGGGAGGGAGGGTTGGTGACATTCAGTACTTC
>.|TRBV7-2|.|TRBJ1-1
CASSYRGMNTEAFF
TGTGCCAGCAGCTACCGGGGTATGAACACTGAAGCTTTCTTT
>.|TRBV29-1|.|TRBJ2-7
CSVEGEAGGPYEQYF
TGCAGCGTTGAAGGGGAGGCCGGGGGACCCTACGAGCAGTACTTC
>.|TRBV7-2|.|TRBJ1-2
CASSDSGAPSYGYTF
TGTGCCAGCAGCGATTCAGGCGCGCCGAGCTATGGCTACACCTTC